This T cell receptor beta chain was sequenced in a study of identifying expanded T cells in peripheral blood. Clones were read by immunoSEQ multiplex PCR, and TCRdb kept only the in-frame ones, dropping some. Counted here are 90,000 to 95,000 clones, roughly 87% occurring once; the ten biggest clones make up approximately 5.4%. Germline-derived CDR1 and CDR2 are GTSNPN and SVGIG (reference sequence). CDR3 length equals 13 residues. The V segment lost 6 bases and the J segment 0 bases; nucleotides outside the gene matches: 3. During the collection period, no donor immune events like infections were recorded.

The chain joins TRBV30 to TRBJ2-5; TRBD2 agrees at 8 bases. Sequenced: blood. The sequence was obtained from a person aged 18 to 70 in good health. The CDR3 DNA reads TGTGCCTGCCAGCGGGGGAACCAAGAGACCCAGTACTTC. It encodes CACQRGNQETQYF.